The rows below give T cell receptor beta chains drawn from one sample of a study of metastatic and nonmetastatic thyroid tumors. Via MiXCR, TCRdb re-called the PCR reads. Of around 64,000 clones listed, roughly 4% are singletons. The source material was blood. These receptors all stem from a female donor with papillary thyroid cancer or a benign thyroid nodule (not recorded which). Some clones in this sample may be carry-over from other donors' samples. Both conserved end residues are part of each CDR3. A D gene is named only where the DNA matches it firmly. Size tells how often a clone was seen (once, few, many) or the class of an expanded clone, and some rows leave it out.

clone_size,d_call,j_call,v_call,cdr3_nt,cdr3_aa
-,-,TRBJ1-6,TRBV20-1,TGCAGTGCTAGGGTGGCGGCTGGCCTCTATAATTCACCCCTCCACTTT,CSARVAAGLYNSPLHF
many,-,TRBJ2-7,TRBV12-3/TRBV12-4,TGTGCCAGCAGTCTTACCTACGAGCAGTACTTC,CASSLTYEQYF
many,TRBD1,TRBJ2-6,TRBV19,TGTGCCAGTGAGGACAGGTCTGGGGCCAACGTCCTGACTTTC,CASEDRSGANVLTF
-,-,TRBJ2-1,TRBV9,TGTGCCAGCAGCTCATCTGGGAGCTCCTACAATGAGCAGTTCTTC,CASSSSGSSYNEQFF
few,TRBD2,TRBJ2-7,TRBV6-2/TRBV6-3,TGTGCCAGCGTCCCTGGACTAGCGGGATTTAGATACGAGCAGTACTTC,CASVPGLAGFRYEQYF
many,-,TRBJ2-3,TRBV5-8,TGTGCCAGCAGCTTGGGGAGGGCTAGCGGCACAGATACGCAGTATTTT,CASSLGRASGTDTQYF
-,-,TRBJ2-2,TRBV5-1,TGCGCCAGCACCCCCCGGACAGCGGACACCGGCGAGCTGTTATTT,CASTPRTADTGELLF
-,-,TRBJ1-2,TRBV7-9,TGTGTCAGCAGCTTGAGGAGACCCGGGCCCGACTATGGCTACACCTTC,CVSSLRRPGPDYGYTF
few,-,TRBJ2-2,TRBV6-5,TGTGCCAGTAGTTACCGTCCATGCGGGGAGCTGTTTTTT,CASSYRPCGELFF
few,-,TRBJ2-1,TRBV12-3/TRBV12-4,TGTGCCAGCGACGCAGGGTCAGGGAGCAATGAGAAGTTATTC,CASDAGSGSNEKLF
many,TRBD1,TRBJ1-2,TRBV5-1,TGCGCCAGCAGCCCGGGGGACAGCTACTATGGCTACACCTTC,CASSPGDSYYGYTF
few,-,TRBJ2-3,TRBV10-1,TGCGCCAGCAGTGAGTCAGGACGGCCCACAGATACGCAGTATTTT,CASSESGRPTDTQYF
few,-,TRBJ1-2,TRBV28,TGTGCCAGCAGTTTACTGGATCCGGGGTATGGCTACACATTC,CASSLLDPGYGYTF
-,-,TRBJ2-1,TRBV7-6,TGTGCCAGCAGTTACCAGGGTATCAACCCCAACAATGAGCAGTTCTTC,CASSYQGINPNNEQFF
many,-,TRBJ1-3,TRBV6-1,TGTGCCAGCACCCCGGACCTTCTCTCTGGAAACACCATATATTTT,CASTPDLLSGNTIYF
many,-,TRBJ2-7,TRBV7-9,TGTGCCAGTGGACGGAGCGACCTCTCCTACGAGCAGTACTTC,CASGRSDLSYEQYF
-,-,TRBJ1-1,TRBV5-1,TGCGACAGCAGCCCGACAGGCAACACTGAAGCTTTCTTT,CDSSPTGNTEAFF
many,-,TRBJ1-1,TRBV28,TGTGCCAGCAGTTTTCACGCAGTAAAAACTGAAGCTTTCTTT,CASSFHAVKTEAFF
many,TRBD1,TRBJ1-1,TRBV5-1,TGCGCCAGCAGAATACAGGGGGCTCAAATGTCGAACACTGAAGCTTTCTTT,CASRIQGAQMSNTEAFF
many,-,TRBJ1-6,TRBV12-3/TRBV12-4,TGTGCCAGCATTTCGTCAGGCGATCATAATTCACCCCTCCACTTT,CASISSGDHNSPLHF
many,TRBD2,TRBJ2-3,TRBV6-1,TGTGCCAGCAGCCTACAGCTAGCGGGCGGCACAGATACGCAGTATTTT,CASSLQLAGGTDTQYF
many,-,TRBJ1-4,TRBV19,TGTGCCAGTAGTATCTATTCCGGGGTCAGTGAAAAACTGTTTTTT,CASSIYSGVSEKLFF
many,-,TRBJ2-1,TRBV12-3/TRBV12-4,TGTGCCAGCAGTCCCTCGGGTTCGGGTGAGCAGTTCTTC,CASSPSGSGEQFF
many,TRBD1,TRBJ1-1,TRBV27,TGTGCCAGCACCCCACAGGGGGGACACACTGAAGCTTTCTTT,CASTPQGGHTEAFF
many,TRBD1,TRBJ1-2,TRBV6-1,TGTGCCAGCAGTTACCAAGGACAGGGGAATGGCTACACCTTC,CASSYQGQGNGYTF
-,-,TRBJ2-6,TRBV6-2/TRBV6-3,TGTGCCAGCAGCCCCGCCCTGTCCCGCTCCTCTGGGTCCAACGTCCTGACTTTC,CASSPALSRSSGSNVLTF
many,-,TRBJ2-5,TRBV19,TGTGCCAGTAGTAGGGGGGAGGAGACCCAGTACTTC,CASSRGEETQYF
many,TRBD2,TRBJ2-2,TRBV7-7,TGTGCTAGCAGCACCGGGACTAGCGGGAACACCGGGGAGCTGTTTTTT,CASSTGTSGNTGELFF
few,TRBD1,TRBJ2-5,TRBV5-1,TGCGCCAGCAGCGATAGACAGGGGGCGAGGGAGACCCAGTACTTC,CASSDRQGARETQYF
many,-,TRBJ2-2,TRBV11-2,TGTGCCAGCTGGTTGACAGGATCAACCGGGGAGCTGTTTTTT,CASWLTGSTGELFF
-,-,TRBJ1-1,TRBV6-2/TRBV6-3,TGTGCCAGCAGTAGACGGACAGCAATTAACACTAAAGCTTTCTTT,CASSRRTAINTKAFF
many,-,TRBJ2-7,TRBV28,TGTGCCAGCTGCTCAGGGGGGAGAAGCTCCTACGAGCAGTACTTC,CASCSGGRSSYEQYF
many,TRBD1,TRBJ1-6,TRBV20-1,TGCAGTGCCAGAGACGACAGGGGAGGTTCACCCCTCCACTTT,CSARDDRGGSPLHF
-,TRBD1,TRBJ2-7,TRBV6-1,TGCGCCAGCAGGTTGGACAGGGGTTTCAACGAGCAGTACTTC,CASRLDRGFNEQYF
many,TRBD2,TRBJ2-7,TRBV20-1,TGCAGTGCTAGAGCAGGCCTAGCGGGTGACTACGAGCAGTACTTC,CSARAGLAGDYEQYF
few,TRBD1,TRBJ1-4,TRBV20-1,TGCAGTGCTAGACCGACAGGGAGTGAAAAACTGTTTTTT,CSARPTGSEKLFF
once,TRBD1,TRBJ1-2,TRBV27,TGTGCCAGCAGTTTACGACAGGGTGTGTATGGCTGCACCTTC,CASSLRQGVYGCTF
few,-,TRBJ2-5,TRBV24-1,TGTGCCACCAGTCTTAGCAGCAGGAGGCAGACCCAGTACTTC,CATSLSSRRQTQYF
many,TRBD1,TRBJ1-4,TRBV6-1,TGTGCCAGCAGGACACAGGGGATCTCTAATGAAAAACTGTTTTTT,CASRTQGISNEKLFF
many,-,TRBJ1-4,TRBV30,TGTGCCTGGAGCCGGGACGGTAATGAAAAACTGTTTTTT,CAWSRDGNEKLFF
many,-,TRBJ2-5,TRBV6-1,TGTGCCAGCAGTTACGACCGGCTGGAGACCCAGTACTTC,CASSYDRLETQYF
many,-,TRBJ2-1,TRBV5-4,TGTGCCAGCAGCTGGCGCAATGAGCAGTTCTTC,CASSWRNEQFF
few,-,TRBJ2-1,TRBV11-3,TGTGCCAGCAGCTTATTTGGACAGAATGAGCAGTTCTTC,CASSLFGQNEQFF
many,-,TRBJ1-2,TRBV24-1,TGTGCCACCAGTGATTTGAAGTCGGGCCAGTATGGCTACACCTTC,CATSDLKSGQYGYTF
few,-,TRBJ2-7,TRBV5-1,TGCGCCAGCAGCTTGCGGGGCCACGAGCAGTACTTC,CASSLRGHEQYF
many,-,TRBJ2-1,TRBV2,TGTGCCAGCAGTATAGTCAGGGGGGACTACAATGAGCAGTTCTTC,CASSIVRGDYNEQFF
many,-,TRBJ2-7,TRBV9,TGTGCCAGCAGCTTAGGGGGGAACTACGAGCAGTACTTC,CASSLGGNYEQYF
many,TRBD1,TRBJ1-6,TRBV7-6,TGTGCCAGCAGCATCGACAGGGACTCACCCCTCCACTTT,CASSIDRDSPLHF
few,-,TRBJ2-5,TRBV7-2,TGTGCCAGCATCCAAGGGGTGGCGGGAGAGACCCAGTACTTC,CASIQGVAGETQYF
many,-,TRBJ1-6,TRBV3-1,TGTGCCAGCAGCTCGTCAGGAGGGGGACCCCTCCACTTT,CASSSSGGGPLHF
few,-,TRBJ2-7,TRBV28,TGTGCCAGCAGTTACCGAGGGGATGAGCAGTACTTC,CASSYRGDEQYF
-,-,TRBJ1-5,TRBV6-1,TGTGCCAGCAGTGCGAGGGGGGGGCGGGTAAGCAATCAGCCCCAGCATTTT,CASSARGGRVSNQPQHF
-,TRBD1,TRBJ1-5,TRBV6-1,TGTGCCAGCAGGCGACAGGGTCAATATAGCAATCAGCCCCAGCATTTT,CASRRQGQYSNQPQHF
-,TRBD1,TRBJ1-2,TRBV4-1,TGCGCCAGCAGCCACTTACAGGGGGCACCTGGCTACACCTTC,CASSHLQGAPGYTF
-,-,TRBJ1-2,TRBV6-9,TGTGCCAGCAGTTACGGTTTGGAGGGGGGCTATGGCTACACCTTC,CASSYGLEGGYGYTF
once,-,TRBJ1-5,TRBV5-4,TGTGCCACCAGAGGGACTGGACGCACAGATACGCAGCATTTT,CATRGTGRTDTQHF
many,TRBD1,TRBJ2-5,TRBV7-9,TGTGCCAGCAGCCCTGGACAGGGATGGACCCAGTACTTC,CASSPGQGWTQYF
many,TRBD2,TRBJ2-5,TRBV2,TGTGCCAGCAGTGAAGGGGGACTAGCGGGAGGCTGGGGGGAGACCCAGTACTTC,CASSEGGLAGGWGETQYF
-,-,TRBJ2-7,TRBV7-9,TGTGCCAGCAGCCCAACCGGTACACAGCAGTACTTC,CASSPTGTQQYF